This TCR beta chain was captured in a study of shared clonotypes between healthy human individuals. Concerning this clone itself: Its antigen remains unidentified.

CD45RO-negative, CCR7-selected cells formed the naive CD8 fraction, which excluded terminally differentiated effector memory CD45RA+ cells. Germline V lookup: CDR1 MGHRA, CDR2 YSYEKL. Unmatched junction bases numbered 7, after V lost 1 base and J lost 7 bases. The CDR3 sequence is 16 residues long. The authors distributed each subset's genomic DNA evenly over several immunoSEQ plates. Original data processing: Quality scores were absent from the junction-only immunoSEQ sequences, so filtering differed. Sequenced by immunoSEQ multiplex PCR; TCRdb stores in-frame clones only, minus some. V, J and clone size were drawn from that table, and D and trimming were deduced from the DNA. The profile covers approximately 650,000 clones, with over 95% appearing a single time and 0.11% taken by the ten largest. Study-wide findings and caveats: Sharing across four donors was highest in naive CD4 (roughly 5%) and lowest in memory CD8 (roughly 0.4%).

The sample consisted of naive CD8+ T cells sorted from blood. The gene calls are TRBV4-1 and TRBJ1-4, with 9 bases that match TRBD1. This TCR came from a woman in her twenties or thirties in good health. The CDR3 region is CASSQVTGTGTEKLFF. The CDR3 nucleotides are TGCGCCAGCAGCCAAGTGACCGGGACAGGGACTGAAAAACTGTTTTTT.